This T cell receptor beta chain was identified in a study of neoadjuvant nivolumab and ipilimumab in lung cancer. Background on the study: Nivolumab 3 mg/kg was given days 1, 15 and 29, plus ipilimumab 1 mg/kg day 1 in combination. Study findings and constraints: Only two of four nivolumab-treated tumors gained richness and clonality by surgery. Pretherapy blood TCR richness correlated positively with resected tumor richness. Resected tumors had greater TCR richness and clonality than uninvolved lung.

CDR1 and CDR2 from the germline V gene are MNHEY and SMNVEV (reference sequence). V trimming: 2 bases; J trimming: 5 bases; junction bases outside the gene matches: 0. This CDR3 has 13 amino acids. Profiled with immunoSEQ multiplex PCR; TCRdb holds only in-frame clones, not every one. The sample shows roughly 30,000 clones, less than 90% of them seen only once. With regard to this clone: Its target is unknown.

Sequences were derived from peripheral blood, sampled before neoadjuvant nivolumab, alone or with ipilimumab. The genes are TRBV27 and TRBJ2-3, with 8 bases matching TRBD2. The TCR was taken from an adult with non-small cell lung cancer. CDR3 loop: CASSLLAGDTQYF. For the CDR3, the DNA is TGTGCCAGCAGTTTACTAGCGGGAGATACGCAGTATTTT.